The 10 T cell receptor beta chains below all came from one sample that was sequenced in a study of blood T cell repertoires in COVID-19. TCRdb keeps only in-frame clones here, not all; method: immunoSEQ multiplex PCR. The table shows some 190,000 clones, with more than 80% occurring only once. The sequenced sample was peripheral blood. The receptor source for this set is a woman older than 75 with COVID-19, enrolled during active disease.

This CDR3 is CASSLQGDTEAFF. DNA of the CDR3: TGTGCCAGCAGCTTACAAGGGGACACTGAAGCTTTCTTT. V and J are TRBV7-9 and TRBJ1-1; possibly TRBD1 for D (5 bases). V gave up 2 bases and J gave up 3 bases, with 7 bases separating them. This CDR3 spans 13 amino acids. Germline V CDR1 and CDR2: SEHNR, FQNEAQ (reference sequence).

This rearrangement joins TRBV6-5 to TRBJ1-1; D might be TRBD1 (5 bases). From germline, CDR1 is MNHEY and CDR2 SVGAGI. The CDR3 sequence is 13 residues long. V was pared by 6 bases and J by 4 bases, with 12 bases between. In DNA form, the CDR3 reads TGTGCCAGCAGAAACCCCGGGGGCACTGAAGCTTTCTTT. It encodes CASRNPGGTEAFF.

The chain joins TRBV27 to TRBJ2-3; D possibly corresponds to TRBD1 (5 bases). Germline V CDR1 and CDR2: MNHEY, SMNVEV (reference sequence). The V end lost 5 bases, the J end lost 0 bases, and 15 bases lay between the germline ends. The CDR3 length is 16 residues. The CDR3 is CASSEVQGRSTDTQYF. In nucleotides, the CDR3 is TGTGCCAGCAGTGAGGTCCAGGGCCGGAGCACAGATACGCAGTATTTT.

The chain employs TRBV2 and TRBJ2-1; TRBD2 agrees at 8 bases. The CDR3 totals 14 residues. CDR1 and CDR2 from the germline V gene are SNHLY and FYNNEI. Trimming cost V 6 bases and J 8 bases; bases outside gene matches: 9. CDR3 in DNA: TGTGCCAGCAGAGCCGGGACTAGGCGCCATGAGCAGTTCTTC. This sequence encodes CASRAGTRRHEQFF.

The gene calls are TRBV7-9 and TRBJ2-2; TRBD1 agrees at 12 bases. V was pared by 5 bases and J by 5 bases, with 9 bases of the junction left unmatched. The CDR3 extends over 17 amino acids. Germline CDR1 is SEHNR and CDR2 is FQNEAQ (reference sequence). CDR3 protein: CASSPIVGQGATGELFF. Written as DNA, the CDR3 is TGTGCCAGCAGCCCTATAGTGGGACAGGGGGCTACCGGGGAGCTGTTTTTT.

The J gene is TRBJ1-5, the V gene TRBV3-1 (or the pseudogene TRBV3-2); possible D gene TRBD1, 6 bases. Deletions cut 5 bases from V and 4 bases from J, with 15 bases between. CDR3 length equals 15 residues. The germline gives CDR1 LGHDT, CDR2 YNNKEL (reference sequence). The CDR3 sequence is CASSSSGDVNQPQHF. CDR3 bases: TGTGCCAGCAGCTCTTCAGGGGATGTAAATCAGCCCCAGCATTTT.

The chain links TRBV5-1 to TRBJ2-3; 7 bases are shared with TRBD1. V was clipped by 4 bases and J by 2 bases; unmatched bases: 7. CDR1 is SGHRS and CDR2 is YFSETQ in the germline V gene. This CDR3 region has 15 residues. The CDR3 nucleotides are TGCGCCAGCAGCCGAGGGGACAGAACCACAGATACGCAGTATTTT. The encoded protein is CASSRGDRTTDTQYF.

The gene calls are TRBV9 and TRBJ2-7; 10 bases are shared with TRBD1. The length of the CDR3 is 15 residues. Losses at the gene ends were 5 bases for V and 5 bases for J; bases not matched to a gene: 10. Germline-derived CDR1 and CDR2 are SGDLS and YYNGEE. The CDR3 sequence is CASRAGTGVTDEQYF. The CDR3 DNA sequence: TGTGCCAGCAGAGCCGGGACAGGGGTAACCGACGAGCAGTACTTC.

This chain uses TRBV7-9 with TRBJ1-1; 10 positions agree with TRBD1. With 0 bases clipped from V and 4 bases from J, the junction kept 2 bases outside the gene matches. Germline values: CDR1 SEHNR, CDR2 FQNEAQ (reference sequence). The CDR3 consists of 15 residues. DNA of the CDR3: TGTGCCAGCAGCTTAGCAGGGACAGGGGCCACTGAAGCTTTCTTT. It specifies CASSLAGTGATEAFF. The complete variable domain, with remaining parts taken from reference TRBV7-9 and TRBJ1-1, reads DTGVSQNPRHKITKRGQNVTFRCDPISEHNRLYWYRQTLGQGPEFLTYFQNEAQLEKSRLLSDRFSAERPKGSFSTLEIQRTEQGDSAMYLCASSLAGTGATEAFFGQGTRLTVV.

The CDR3 is CASSMDRGDEKLFF. CDR3 bases: TGTGCCAGCAGCATGGACAGGGGGGACGAAAAACTGTTTTTT. The V gene is TRBV6-5, the J gene TRBJ1-4; 10 bases are shared with TRBD1. CDR1 MNHEY and CDR2 SVGAGI come from the germline V gene. J lost 8 bases, V lost 6 bases, and 6 bases had no gene match. The CDR3 spans 14 residues.